This T cell receptor beta chain was recovered during a study of T cell responses to AZD1222 COVID-19 vaccine. Overall study: Pooling of second doses given at about 4 or about 12 weeks was done. The study's findings and limits: It was only after the peak T cell response that any repertoires were sampled. Most donors were white British and more were female, and clonal diversity was possibly underestimated.

Germline CDR1 is SEHNR and CDR2 is FQNEAQ (reference sequence). Trimming pared 3 bases from V and 1 base from J, leaving 15 bases between. The CDR3 consists of 16 residues. Profiling relied on immunoSEQ multiplex PCR, and the TCRdb table lists in-frame clones only, not all of them. Here the sample spans over 120,000 clones, approximately 94% being singletons. To note about this clone: The antigen is not known.

The sequenced sample was peripheral blood, obtained on day 0 of AZD1222 vaccination. This rearrangement joins TRBV7-9 to TRBJ1-1, with D hard to call. This clonotype originated in an adult in good health. CDR3 coding DNA: TGTGCCAGCAGCTTGATGGCAGTAGTTGCGAACACTGAAGCTTTCTTT. Protein: CASSLMAVVANTEAFF.